This is a list of T cell receptor beta chains from one sample in a study of Graves' ophthalmopathy and Graves' hyperthyroidism. TCRdb redid the calling of the multiplex PCR reads with MiXCR, one entry per CDR3 protein. Seen here are over a million distinct CDR3 sequences, about 38% observed once, and the top ten hold approximately 12%. What was sequenced was peripheral blood or thyroid tissue (not recorded which). These TCRs come from an adult man with Graves' hyperthyroidism. Each CDR3 is given without its conserved first and last residue. Each record gives: V gene, J gene, CDR3 protein.

V: TRBV12-3/TRBV12-4
J: TRBJ1-1
CDR3: ASSASGGGKPEAF

V: TRBV29-1
J: TRBJ2-5
CDR3: SAGTTQETQY

V: TRBV11-2
J: TRBJ1-3
CDR3: ASSSTSQNSGNTIY

V: TRBV20-1
J: TRBJ1-2
CDR3: SARDPDPSSGYT

V: TRBV5-1
J: TRBJ1-1
CDR3: ASSLAAQGRAEAF

V: TRBV7-9
J: TRBJ2-7
CDR3: ASSLGRAGRSYEQY

V: TRBV6-5
J: TRBJ2-5
CDR3: ASSYFSSETAGETQY

V: TRBV2
J: TRBJ2-5
CDR3: ASRVRSVQAQY

V: TRBV7-9
J: TRBJ1-6
CDR3: ASSLAPAQGTPLH

V: TRBV7-9
J: TRBJ2-5
CDR3: ASSLGTGMVETQY

V: TRBV7-9
J: TRBJ2-7
CDR3: ASSRSDGQY

V: TRBV5-1
J: TRBJ2-7
CDR3: ASSLGEGEAPRY

V: TRBV19
J: TRBJ1-6
CDR3: ASSIELGQVNSPLH

V: TRBV5-6
J: TRBJ1-6
CDR3: ASSPAGANSPLH

V: TRBV2
J: TRBJ1-3
CDR3: ASSSSDMGSGNTIY

V: TRBV9
J: TRBJ1-6
CDR3: ASSGHRGPLH

V: TRBV7-9
J: TRBJ2-7
CDR3: ASSHDRNYEQY

V: TRBV20-1
J: TRBJ1-5
CDR3: SARGGQGSRQPQH

V: TRBV25-1
J: TRBJ1-2
CDR3: ATIRLNPNYGYT

V: TRBV6-5
J: TRBJ2-7
CDR3: ASSTVDEQY

V: TRBV7-3
J: TRBJ2-7
CDR3: ARGGTPTYEQY

V: TRBV14
J: TRBJ1-2
CDR3: ASSQSGRGNGYT

V: TRBV19
J: TRBJ2-5
CDR3: ASSLGAGVPQETQY

V: TRBV10-3
J: TRBJ1-6
CDR3: AIREGQVTGNSPLH

V: TRBV11-2
J: TRBJ1-3
CDR3: ASSLARSTSGNTIY

V: TRBV5-1
J: TRBJ2-2
CDR3: ASSLVQKHTGELF

V: TRBV9
J: TRBJ1-3
CDR3: ASSVDPGGTGNTIY